This TCR beta chain was identified in a study of T cell responses to AZD1222 COVID-19 vaccine. Overall study results and limits: In a largely white British group with more females than males, clonal diversity was possibly underestimated. Only a handful of AZD1222 recipients, more than 5 in all, had baseline seropositivity.

Recipients boosted at about 4 weeks or about 12 weeks are pooled. Germline lookup yields CDR1 MNHEY and CDR2 SMNVEV (reference sequence). The CDR3 is 16 amino acids. With 6 bases removed from V and 1 base from J, the gap between germline ends came to 13 bases. Libraries were prepared by immunoSEQ multiplex PCR; TCRdb keeps only in-frame clonotypes and omits some of them. The sample has about 140,000 clones, about 90% seen once; the top ten hold 5% to 6.5%. This clone is a singleton in its sample. No antigen is known for it. The specimen was peripheral blood, collected 28 days after the second AZD1222 dose. This sequence originates from an adult who received the AZD1222 COVID-19 vaccine. The V call is TRBV27, the J call TRBJ1-6; D is perhaps TRBD1 (5 bases). This CDR3 reads CASRTLGVSYNSPLHF. In DNA, the CDR3 is TGTGCCAGCAGGACCCTGGGGGTTTCCTATAATTCACCCCTCCACTTT.